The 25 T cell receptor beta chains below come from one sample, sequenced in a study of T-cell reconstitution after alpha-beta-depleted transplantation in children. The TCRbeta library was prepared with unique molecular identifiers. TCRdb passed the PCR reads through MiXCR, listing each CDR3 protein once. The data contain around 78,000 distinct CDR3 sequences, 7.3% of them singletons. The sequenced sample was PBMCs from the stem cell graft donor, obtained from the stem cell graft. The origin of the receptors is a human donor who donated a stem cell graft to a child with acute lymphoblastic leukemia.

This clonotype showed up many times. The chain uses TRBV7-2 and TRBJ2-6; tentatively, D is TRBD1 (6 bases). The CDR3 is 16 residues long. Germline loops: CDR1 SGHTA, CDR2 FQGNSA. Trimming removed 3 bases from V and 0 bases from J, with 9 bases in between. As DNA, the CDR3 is TGTGCCAGCAGCTTGGGACACAGCTCTGGGGCCAACGTCCTGACTTTC. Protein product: CASSLGHSSGANVLTF.

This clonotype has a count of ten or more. CDR3 region: CASSVTEQFF. In DNA form, the CDR3 reads TGTGCCAGCAGTGTAACAGAGCAGTTCTTC. The chain recombines TRBV12-3 or TRBV12-4 with TRBJ2-1, with D uncertain. This CDR3 contains 10 residues. V gave up 5 bases and J gave up 10 bases, with 6 bases separating them.

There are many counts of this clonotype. In DNA, the CDR3 is TGCAGTGCTAGTAAAACCGGGACAGCCGCTTTGAACACTGAAGCTTTCTTT. Translating it yields CSASKTGTAALNTEAFF. The V and J genes are TRBV20-1 and TRBJ1-1; 7 nucleotides agree with TRBD1. CDR1 and CDR2 (germline): DFQATT, SNEGSKA (reference sequence). The CDR3 runs to 17 residues. The V gene end was trimmed by 3 bases and the J gene end by 0 bases; junction bases not matched to a gene: 13.

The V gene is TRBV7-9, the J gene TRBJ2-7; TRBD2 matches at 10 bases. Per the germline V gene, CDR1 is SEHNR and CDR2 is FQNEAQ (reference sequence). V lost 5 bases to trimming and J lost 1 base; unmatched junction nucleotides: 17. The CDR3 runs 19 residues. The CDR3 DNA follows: TGTGCCAGCAGCCCTTTGGGAAGCGGGAGGGCTAAGCGTTCCTACGAGCAGTACTTC. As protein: CASSPLGSGRAKRSYEQYF.

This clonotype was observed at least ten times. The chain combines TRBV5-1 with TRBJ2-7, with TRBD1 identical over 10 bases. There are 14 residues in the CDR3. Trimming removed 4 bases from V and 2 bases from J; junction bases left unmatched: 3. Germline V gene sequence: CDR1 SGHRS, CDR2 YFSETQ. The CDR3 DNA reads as TGCGCCAGCAGCCCCGGACAGGGGGCCTACGAGCAGTACTTC. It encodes CASSPGQGAYEQYF. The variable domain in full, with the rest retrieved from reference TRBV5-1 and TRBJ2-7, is KAGVTQTPRYLIKTRGQQVTLSCSPISGHRSVSWYQQTPGQGLQFLFEYFSETQRNKGNFPGRFSGRQFSNSRSEMNVSTLELGDSALYLCASSPGQGAYEQYFGPGTRLTVT.

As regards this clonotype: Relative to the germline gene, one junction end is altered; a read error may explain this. Here the CDR3 DNA reads TGTGCTAGCAGTCGGGGACTTTACCATGAGCAGTTCTTC. Translated: CASSRGLYHEQFF. The V call is TRBV6-6, the J call TRBJ2-1; tentative D call: TRBD2 (6 bases). The CDR3 runs to 13 residues. Germline V CDR1 and CDR2: MNHNY, SVGAGI (reference sequence).

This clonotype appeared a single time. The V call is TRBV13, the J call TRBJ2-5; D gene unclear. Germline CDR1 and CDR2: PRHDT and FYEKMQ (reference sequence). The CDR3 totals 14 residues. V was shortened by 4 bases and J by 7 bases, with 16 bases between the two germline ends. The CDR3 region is CASSSRESVVTQYF. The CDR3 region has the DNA TGTGCCAGCAGCTCCCGTGAGTCAGTTGTGACCCAGTACTTC.

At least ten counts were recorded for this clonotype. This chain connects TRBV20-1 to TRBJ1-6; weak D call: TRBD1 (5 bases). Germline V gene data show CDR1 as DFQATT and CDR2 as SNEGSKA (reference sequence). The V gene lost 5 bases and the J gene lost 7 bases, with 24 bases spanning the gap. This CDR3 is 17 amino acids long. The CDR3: CSAPISLLRQGNSPLHF. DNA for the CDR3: TGCAGTGCTCCAATCTCCCTTCTTCGCCAGGGAAATTCACCCCTCCACTTT.

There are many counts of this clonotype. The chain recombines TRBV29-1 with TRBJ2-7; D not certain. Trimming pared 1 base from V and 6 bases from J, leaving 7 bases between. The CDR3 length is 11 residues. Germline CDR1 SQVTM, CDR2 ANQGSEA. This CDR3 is CSVEGVSEQYF. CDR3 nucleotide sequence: TGCAGCGTTGAAGGAGTTTCCGAGCAGTACTTC.

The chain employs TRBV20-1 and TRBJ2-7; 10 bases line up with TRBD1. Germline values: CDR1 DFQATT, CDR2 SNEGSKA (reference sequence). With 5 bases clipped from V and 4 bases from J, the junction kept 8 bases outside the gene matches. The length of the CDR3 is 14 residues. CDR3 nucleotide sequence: TGCAGTGCTGGACAGGGGGAGGGGGTTTACGAGCAGTACTTC. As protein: CSAGQGEGVYEQYF.

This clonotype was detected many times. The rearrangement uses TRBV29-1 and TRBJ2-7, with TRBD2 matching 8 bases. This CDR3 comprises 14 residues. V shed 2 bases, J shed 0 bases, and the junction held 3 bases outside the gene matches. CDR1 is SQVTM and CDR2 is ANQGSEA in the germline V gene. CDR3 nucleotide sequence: TGCAGCGTTGAATTGCGGGAGGCCTCCTACGAGCAGTACTTC. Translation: CSVELREASYEQYF.

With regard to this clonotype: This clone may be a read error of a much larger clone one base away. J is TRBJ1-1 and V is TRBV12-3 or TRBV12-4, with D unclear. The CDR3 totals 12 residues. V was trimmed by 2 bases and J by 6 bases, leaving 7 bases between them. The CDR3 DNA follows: TGTGCCAGCAGTTTATCATCTCCTGAAGCTTTCTTT. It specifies CASSLSSPEAFF.

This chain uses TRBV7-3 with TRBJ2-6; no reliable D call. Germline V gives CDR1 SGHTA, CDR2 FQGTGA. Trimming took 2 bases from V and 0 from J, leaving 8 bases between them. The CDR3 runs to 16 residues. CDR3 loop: CASSLGASSGANVLTF. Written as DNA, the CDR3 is TGTGCCAGCAGCTTAGGTGCCAGCTCTGGGGCCAACGTCCTGACTTTC.

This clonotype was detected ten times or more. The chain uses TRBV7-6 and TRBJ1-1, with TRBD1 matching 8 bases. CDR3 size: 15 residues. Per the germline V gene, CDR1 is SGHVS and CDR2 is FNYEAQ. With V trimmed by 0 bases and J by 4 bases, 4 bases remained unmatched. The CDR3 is CASSLARQGSTEAFF. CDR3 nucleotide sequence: TGTGCCAGCAGCTTAGCTCGACAGGGGTCCACTGAAGCTTTCTTT.

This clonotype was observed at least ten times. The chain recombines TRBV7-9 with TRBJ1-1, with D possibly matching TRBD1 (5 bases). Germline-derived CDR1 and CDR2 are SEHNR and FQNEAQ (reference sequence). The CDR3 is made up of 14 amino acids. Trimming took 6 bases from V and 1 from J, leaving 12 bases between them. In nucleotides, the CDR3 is TGTGCCAGCAGATTCCCGGGGGGGAACACTGAAGCTTTCTTT. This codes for CASRFPGGNTEAFF.

CDR3 loop: CASSVEGLAPDTQYF. CDR3 DNA sequence: TGTGCCAGCAGCGTAGAGGGACTAGCTCCAGATACGCAGTATTTT. The chain has TRBV9 and TRBJ2-3, with 9 bases that match TRBD2. With 0 bases clipped from V and 4 bases from J, the junction kept 3 bases outside the gene matches. The CDR3 is 15 residues long. From germline, CDR1 is SGDLS and CDR2 YYNGEE.

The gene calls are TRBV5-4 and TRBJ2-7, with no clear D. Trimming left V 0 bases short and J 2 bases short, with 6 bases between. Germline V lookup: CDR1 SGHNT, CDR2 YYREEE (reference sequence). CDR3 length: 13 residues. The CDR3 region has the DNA TGTGCCAGCAGCTTGGACGCAGCCTACGAGCAGTACTTC. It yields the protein CASSLDAAYEQYF.

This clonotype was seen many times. CDR3 nucleotide sequence: TGCGCCAGCAGGGGGGGGGTGATTGCTAACAATGAGCAGTTCTTC. Translation gives CASRGGVIANNEQFF. The rearrangement uses TRBV5-1 and TRBJ2-1; 7 nucleotides line up with TRBD2. There are 15 residues in the CDR3. V was pared by 5 bases and J by 5 bases, with 10 bases of the junction left unmatched. In germline, CDR1 is SGHRS, CDR2 YFSETQ.

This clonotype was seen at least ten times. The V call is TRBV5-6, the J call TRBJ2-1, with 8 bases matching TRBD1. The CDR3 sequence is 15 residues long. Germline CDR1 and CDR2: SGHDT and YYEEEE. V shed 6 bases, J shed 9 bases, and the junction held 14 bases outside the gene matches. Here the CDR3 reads CASNPTGDRYGEQFF. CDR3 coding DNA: TGTGCCAGCAATCCGACAGGGGATCGCTATGGTGAGCAGTTCTTC.

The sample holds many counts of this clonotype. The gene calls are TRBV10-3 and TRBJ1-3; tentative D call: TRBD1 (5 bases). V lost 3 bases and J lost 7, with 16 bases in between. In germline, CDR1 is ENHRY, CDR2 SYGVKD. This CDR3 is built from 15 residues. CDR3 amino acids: CAISDPGTAGNTIYF. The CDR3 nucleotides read TGTGCCATCAGTGACCCCGGGACCGCGGGGAACACCATATATTTT.

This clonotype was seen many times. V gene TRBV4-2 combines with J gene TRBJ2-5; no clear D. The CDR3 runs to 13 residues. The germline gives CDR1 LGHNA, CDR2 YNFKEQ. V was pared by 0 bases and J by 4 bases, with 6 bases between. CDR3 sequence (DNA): TGTGCCAGCAGCCAAGATCAAGGAGAGACCCAGTACTTC. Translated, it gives CASSQDQGETQYF.

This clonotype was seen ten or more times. The CDR3 region is CSSTGTSRAYEQYF. DNA for the CDR3: TGCAGTTCTACCGGGACTAGCCGAGCCTACGAGCAGTACTTC. The gene calls are TRBV20-1 and TRBJ2-7; 9 positions agree with TRBD2. The germline V gene encodes CDR1 DFQATT and CDR2 SNEGSKA (reference sequence). Trimming took 8 bases from V and 2 from J; bases not matched to a gene: 10. The CDR3 sequence is 14 residues long.

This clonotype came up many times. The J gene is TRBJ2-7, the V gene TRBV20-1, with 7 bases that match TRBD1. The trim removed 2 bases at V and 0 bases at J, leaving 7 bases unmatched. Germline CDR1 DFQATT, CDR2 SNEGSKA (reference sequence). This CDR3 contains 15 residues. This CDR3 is CSARLTGFPSYEQYF. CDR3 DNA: TGCAGTGCTAGACTGACAGGGTTCCCCTCCTACGAGCAGTACTTC.

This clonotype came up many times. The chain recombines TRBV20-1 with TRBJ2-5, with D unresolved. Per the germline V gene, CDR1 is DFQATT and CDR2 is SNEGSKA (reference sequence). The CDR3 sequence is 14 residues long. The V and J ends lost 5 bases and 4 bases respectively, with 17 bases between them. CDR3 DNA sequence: TGCAGTGCTCACCAGACGGCTATAGTAGAGACCCAGTACTTC. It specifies CSAHQTAIVETQYF.

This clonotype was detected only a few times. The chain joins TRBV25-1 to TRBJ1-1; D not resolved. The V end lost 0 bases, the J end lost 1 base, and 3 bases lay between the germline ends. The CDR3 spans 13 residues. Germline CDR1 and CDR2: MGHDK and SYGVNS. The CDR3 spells CASSEYRNTEAFF. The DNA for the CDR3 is TGTGCCAGCAGTGAATACAGGAACACTGAAGCTTTCTTT.